Described below is a single T cell receptor beta chain sequence and its context. Its specificity is not known. Donors consisted of healthy bone marrow donors. The source of the sample is a study of cytomegalovirus exposure and HLA in healthy donors. This CDR3 contains 14 residues. V was pared by 0 bases and J by 1 base, with 6 bases between. Looked up from germline, CDR1 is LGHNA and CDR2 is YSLEER. Findings and caveats of the study: With later analysis, a missense DCLRE1C variant became linked to TCR beta V- and J-gene trimming. Later work found most CMV-associated TCR beta chains apparently HLA-restricted.

With 60 Vbeta and 13 Jbeta primers, the PCR was carried out. Authors' processing steps: The authors later counted some 76 million unique TCR beta chains, some 11 million of them shared. The assay was immunoSEQ multiplex PCR, and TCRdb's table has in-frame clones only and misses some. The V and J calls and the clone size are those of that table, but D and trimming were determined from the DNA. Altogether roughly 250,000 clones are present, roughly four fifths being singletons, with the ten largest covering roughly 2%. Material for sequencing was PBMCs. The TCR comes from a woman in her thirties or forties in good health and CMV-seropositive. The chain couples TRBV4-3 to TRBJ1-1; D is unclear. CDR3 protein: CASSQETANTEAFF. CDR3 nucleotide sequence: TGCGCCAGCAGCCAAGAAACAGCGAACACTGAAGCTTTCTTT.